Included here is one T cell receptor beta chain sequence, with context. Germline values: CDR1 MNHNS, CDR2 SASEGT. Trimming removed 4 bases from V and 2 bases from J, with 12 bases in between. The length of the CDR3 is 15 residues. The sample originates from a study of cytomegalovirus exposure and HLA in healthy donors. Primers for the PCR totalled 60 Vbeta and 13 Jbeta. Sequencing was performed with immunoSEQ multiplex PCR; in TCRdb, only in-frame clones are kept and a portion is missing. The sample yields some 160,000 clones, approximately 83% seen once. The sequenced material came from PBMCs. The V gene is TRBV6-1, the J gene TRBJ1-5, with D unclear. The TCR sequence derives from a woman aged 18-30 years in good health and CMV-seronegative. The CDR3 DNA reads as TGTGCCAGCAGTGGAGGGAGTGGGGGCAATCAGCCCCAGCATTTT. Translating it yields CASSGGSGGNQPQHF.